This T cell receptor beta chain was recovered during a study of identical twins. Each CDR3 protein is one row after TCRdb ran MiXCR on the 5' RACE reads. The sample lists approximately 230,000 distinct CDR3 sequences, 6.5% occurring once. Germline V gene data show CDR1 as SQVTM and CDR2 as ANQGSEA. The CDR3 totals 13 residues. V was clipped by 5 bases and J by 5 bases; unmatched bases: 7. This clonotype occurred a few times. The data were also submitted as part of a second study, on T cells expressing NK-cell markers. That work contributes: The contribution of dominant NKG2C+ clonotypes to CD8+ T cells in several donors was roughly 1.0-7.5%.

The chain is built from TRBV29-1 and TRBJ1-1; 8 bases are shared with TRBD1. The sample was CD8+ T cells sorted from blood. This TCR came from a woman younger than 30 in good health. The CDR3 loop is CSVPWTGRTEAFF. CDR3 DNA: TGCAGCGTTCCTTGGACAGGGCGGACTGAAGCTTTCTTT.